This TCR beta chain was observed in a study of T cell changes during pregnancy in multiple sclerosis. The CDR3 covers 16 residues. The germline gives CDR1 ENHRY, CDR2 SYGVKD. V trimming: 10 bases; J trimming: 1 base; junction bases outside the gene matches: 7. TCRdb's copy holds only in-frame clones and misses some; the assay was immunoSEQ multiplex PCR. This table holds about 51,000 clones, roughly 92% found once. The chain carries TRBV10-3 and TRBJ2-4, with 13 bases fitting TRBD2. The sequence derives from a female donor with multiple sclerosis, enrolled in a pregnancy study. The starting material was CD4+ T cells from peripheral blood mononuclear cells, obtained in the third trimester of pregnancy. CDR3 region: CATGLAGEGAKNIQYF. The DNA for the CDR3 is TGTGCCACCGGACTAGCGGGAGAAGGGGCCAAAAACATTCAGTACTTC.